This TCR beta chain was identified in a study of CD8 T cells in ankylosing spondylitis. This clonotype has ten or more counts. What it binds is unknown. Losses at the gene ends were 2 bases for V and 3 bases for J; bases not matched to a gene: 4. There are 15 residues in the CDR3. CDR1 and CDR2 (germline): LGHNA, YNFKEQ. General observations from the study: A TCR beta motif of about eight highly homologous variants seemed to mark ankylosing spondylitis blood. Disease-linked clones reportedly concentrated significantly in matched ankylosing spondylitis synovial fluid. Clones that were linked to disease were CD8+ and were relatively rare in peripheral blood.

TCRdb re-called the 5' RACE reads with MiXCR, one entry per CDR3 protein. The sample includes under 250,000 distinct CDR3 sequences, about 7.3% of them seen just once. The source is a male donor with ankylosing spondylitis. The chain links TRBV4-2 to TRBJ2-7; TRBD2 matches 10 bases. What was sequenced was blood, either unsorted or a sorted T cell fraction (not recorded which). In DNA form, the CDR3 reads TGTGCCAGCAGCCAACCTAGCGGGGGAGACTACGAGCAGTACTTC. It is translated as CASSQPSGGDYEQYF.